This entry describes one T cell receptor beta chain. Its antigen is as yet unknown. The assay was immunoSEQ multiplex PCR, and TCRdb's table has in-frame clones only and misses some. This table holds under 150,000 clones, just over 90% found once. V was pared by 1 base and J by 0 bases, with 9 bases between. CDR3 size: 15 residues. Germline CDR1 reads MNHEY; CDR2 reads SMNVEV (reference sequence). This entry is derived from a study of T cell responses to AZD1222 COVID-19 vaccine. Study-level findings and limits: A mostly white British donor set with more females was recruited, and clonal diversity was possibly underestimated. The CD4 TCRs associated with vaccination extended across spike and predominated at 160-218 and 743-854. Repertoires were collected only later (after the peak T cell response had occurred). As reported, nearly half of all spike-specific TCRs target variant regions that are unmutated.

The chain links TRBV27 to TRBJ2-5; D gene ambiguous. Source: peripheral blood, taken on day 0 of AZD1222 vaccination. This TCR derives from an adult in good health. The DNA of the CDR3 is TGTGCCAGCAGTTTATTCCGGACCAACCAAGAGACCCAGTACTTC. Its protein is CASSLFRTNQETQYF.